This record concerns one T cell receptor beta chain sequence. The antigen is not known. Researchers built TCR beta libraries using quantitative 5'-RACE with molecular barcodes. TCRdb recomputed calls from the 5' RACE reads with MiXCR, one row per CDR3 protein. Of 150,000 to 200,000 distinct CDR3 sequences listed, about 18% are singletons. The sample is drawn from a study of CD8 T cells in ankylosing spondylitis. Broader study findings: In the blood and synovial fluid of reactive arthritis, some motif variants had been previously reported. Disease-associated clones were CD8+ and fairly uncommon in peripheral blood. A motif in TCR beta, a set of several highly homologous variants, appeared characteristic of ankylosing spondylitis blood.

Sequenced material: blood, either unsorted or a sorted T cell fraction (not recorded which). This sequence originates from a male donor with ankylosing spondylitis or in good health (not recorded which).

The CDR3 nucleotides are TGTGCCAGCAGCCCCGTGCGCATTGGGAACGAGCAGTACTTC. Amino acid sequence: CASSPVRIGNEQYF. The chain employs TRBV7-6 and TRBJ2-7, with D unresolved. Trimming took 5 bases from V and 5 from J, leaving 16 bases between them. The CDR3 contains 14 residues. The germline gives CDR1 SGHVS, CDR2 FNYEAQ. Full variable domain (rest looked up from reference TRBV7-6 and TRBJ2-7): GAGVSQSPRYKVTKRGQDVALRCDPISGHVSLYWYRQALGQGPEFLTYFNYEAQQDKSGLPNDRFSAERPEGSISTLTIQRTEQRDSAMYRCASSPVRIGNEQYFGPGTRLTVT.